The entry below describes one T cell receptor beta chain. Its antigen is not identified. This sample stems from a study of CD8+ T cells in alopecia areata. Whole-study findings and limits: Resident alphabeta T cells of normal skin are also sequenced in scalp samples. Possibly as an HLA-related effect, TCR sharing across patients appeared less clear than in mice. In scalp and blood during tofacitinib, many expanded lesional clones persisted.

Extracted from the samples, RNA was reverse transcribed into cDNA to serve as the sequencing template. The repertoire was sequenced with immunoSEQ multiplex PCR; TCRdb's copy has only in-frame clones and lacks some. The repertoire holds about 210,000 clones, with roughly 66% as singletons. CDR3 size: 13 residues. Germline CDR1 MNHNY, CDR2 SVGAGI (reference sequence). Trimming took off 5 bases at V and 6 bases at J, with 10 bases between the two ends. Specified treatment: oral pan-JAK inhibitor, 5-10 mg twice daily. The genes are TRBV6-6 and TRBJ2-2; unclear D gene. This clonotype originated in a human donor with alopecia areata. The sequenced sample was CD4+ T cells sorted from blood, obtained between weeks 43 and 45, from a patient treated with tofacitinib. In nucleotides, the CDR3 is TGTGCCAGCAGTCCCCTGGGTGCCGGGGAGCTGTTTTTT. Translated: CASSPLGAGELFF.